The entry below gives a single T cell receptor beta chain sequence along with its context. Its antigen is currently unknown. The source of the sample is a study of post-analysis software for immune sequencing data. Study in general: Patients with relapsing-remitting, secondary progressive and progressive-relapsing multiple sclerosis courses were all represented. The study's findings and limits: The study found significantly lower normalized Chao1 diversity in multiple sclerosis patients than in controls.

TCR beta cDNA libraries had unique molecular identifiers. TCRdb processed the PCR reads anew with MiXCR; each CDR3 protein has one entry. The data contain about 820,000 distinct CDR3 sequences, roughly half of them singletons. The clonotype comes from a girl aged 10-17 years with multiple sclerosis. Sequenced: blood.

Here the CDR3 DNA reads TGTGCCATCAGTGAGGCCCTGGGGTCCTACGAGCAGTACTTC. Amino acids: CAISEALGSYEQYF. The genes are TRBV10-3 and TRBJ2-7; D gene ambiguous. Germline loops: CDR1 ENHRY, CDR2 SYGVKD. This CDR3 has 14 amino acids. V was shortened by 2 bases and J by 1 base, with 9 bases between the two germline ends.